Presented here are 10 T cell receptor beta chains from one specimen sequenced in a study of CD8 T cells in Susac syndrome. Random-hexamer reverse transcription was applied to roughly 0.5 to 1 ug RNA. Via MiXCR, TCRdb re-called the immunoSEQ multiplex PCR reads, giving one row per CDR3 protein. The table has about 150,000 distinct CDR3 sequences, about 95% seen once; the top ten hold 0.14% to 0.15%. What was sequenced was CD8+ T cells from PBMCs. These TCRs come from a human donor with multiple sclerosis.

The CDR3 DNA reads TGTGCCAGCAGTGACAGGTTCGGCTATGGCTACACCTTC. Translating gives CASSDRFGYGYTF. The chain employs TRBV6-4 and TRBJ1-2; D not certain. Trimming shortened V by 2 bases and J by 4 bases, and 8 bases separated the two germline ends. Germline V lookup: CDR1 MRHNA, CDR2 SNTAGT. This CDR3 spans 13 amino acids.

CDR3 sequence (DNA): TGTGCCAGCAGTCCCAGGGGGGCCCCCCTAGAGACCCAGTACTTC. It yields the protein CASSPRGAPLETQYF. V is TRBV6-6 and J is TRBJ2-5; D is perhaps TRBD1 (7 bases). The CDR3 is 15 amino acids. Deletions cut 5 bases from V and 4 bases from J, with 17 bases between. Germline V gives CDR1 MNHNY, CDR2 SVGAGI (reference sequence).

V is TRBV5-6 and J is TRBJ2-7; D is perhaps TRBD1 (6 bases). The CDR3 covers 16 residues. The germline CDR1 and CDR2 sequences are SGHDT and YYEEEE. V lost 3 bases, J lost 0 bases, and 16 bases lay in between. CDR3 coding DNA: TGTGCCAGCAGCTATCAGGGGTCGCCTAGCTCCTACGAGCAGTACGTC. It encodes CASSYQGSPSSYEQYV.

The V call is TRBV7-9, the J call TRBJ2-1; TRBD1 or TRBD2 may be the D gene (6 bases each). CDR3 size: 15 residues. Trimming took off 6 bases at V and 8 bases at J, with 20 bases between the two ends. CDR1 SEHNR and CDR2 FQNEAQ come from the germline V gene (reference sequence). The CDR3 region has the DNA TGTGCCAGCAGTAAGGAGGGGGAGAATTATCATGAGCAGTTCTTC. Protein: CASSKEGENYHEQFF.

The chain joins TRBV7-6 to TRBJ1-1, with D perhaps TRBD1 (5 bases). In germline, CDR1 is SGHVS, CDR2 FNYEAQ. The CDR3 extends over 15 amino acids. V shed 3 bases and J shed 1 base, with 12 bases lying between them. The CDR3 is CASSFRPTANTEAFF. In DNA, the CDR3 is TGTGCCAGCAGCTTCCGTCCGACAGCGAACACTGAAGCTTTCTTT.

The chain carries TRBV2 and TRBJ1-5; 10 positions agree with TRBD1. Germline V gene data show CDR1 as SNHLY and CDR2 as FYNNEI. The CDR3 sequence is 15 residues long. With 6 bases clipped from V and 6 bases from J, the junction kept 8 bases outside the gene matches. This chain's CDR3 is CASSGGQGVSQPQHF. The CDR3 DNA follows: TGTGCCAGCAGCGGCGGACAGGGGGTATCTCAGCCCCAGCATTTT.

The chain combines TRBV7-9 with TRBJ2-5; D not resolved. This CDR3 has 13 amino acids. From germline, CDR1 is SEHNR and CDR2 FQNEAQ (reference sequence). Trimming took off 3 bases at V and 1 base at J, with 6 bases between the two ends. This chain's CDR3 is CASSFLSQETQYF. CDR3 nucleotides: TGTGCCAGCAGCTTCCTATCCCAAGAGACCCAGTACTTC.

The CDR3 protein is CASSEATLEQYV. DNA of the CDR3: TGTGCCAGCAGTGAAGCCACCTTGGAGCAGTACGTC. The chain carries TRBV2 and TRBJ2-7; D not certain. Trimming pared 0 bases from V and 7 bases from J, leaving 7 bases between. Germline V gene lookup returns CDR1 SNHLY and CDR2 FYNNEI. CDR3 length equals 12 residues.

This sequence joins TRBV29-1 and TRBJ2-1; 7 bases align to TRBD1. Per the germline V gene, CDR1 is SQVTM and CDR2 is ANQGSEA. The CDR3 sequence is 14 residues long. V shed 1 base, J shed 5 bases, and the junction held 5 bases outside the gene matches. The CDR3 sequence: CSVEARGKDNEQFF. In DNA form, the CDR3 reads TGCAGCGTTGAAGCCAGGGGGAAGGACAATGAGCAGTTCTTC.

This clonotype was counted a single time. The chain uses TRBV5-1 and TRBJ1-4; 10 bases map to TRBD1. The CDR3 spans 16 residues. J was trimmed by 3 bases and V by 2 bases; bases with no gene match: 4. The germline V gene has CDR1 SGHRS and CDR2 YFSETQ. In DNA, the CDR3 is TGCGCCAGCAGCTTAGAAGGACAGGGGGCTAATGAAAAACTGTTTTTT. It translates to CASSLEGQGANEKLFF.